This TCR beta chain was profiled in a study of CD8 T cells in Susac syndrome. Study-level results: The authors acknowledged that the study's TCR sequencing and HLA analysis involved relatively few individuals.

With regard to this clonotype: The antigen remains undetermined.

Germline values: CDR1 LGHDT, CDR2 YNNKEL (reference sequence). J lost 8 bases, V lost 2 bases, and 18 bases had no gene match. CDR3 length: 18 amino acids. When the RNA was reverse transcribed, random hexamers were used with an input of roughly 0.5 to 1 ug. An immunoSEQ multiplex PCR amplified TCR beta CDR3 over 54 Vbeta and 13 Jbeta. Each CDR3 protein is one row after TCRdb ran MiXCR on the immunoSEQ multiplex PCR reads. The table shows just over 150,000 distinct CDR3 sequences, with roughly 94% occurring only once. The chain combines TRBV3-1 with TRBJ2-7; 10 nucleotides agree with TRBD2. The sequenced sample was CD8+ T cells from PBMCs. The clonotype was recovered from a human donor with multiple sclerosis. DNA of the CDR3: TGTGCCAGCAGCCAACCAGTTACTCAGCGGGGGGGCCAAGCGCAGCAGTACTTC. Translated, it gives CASSQPVTQRGGQAQQYF.